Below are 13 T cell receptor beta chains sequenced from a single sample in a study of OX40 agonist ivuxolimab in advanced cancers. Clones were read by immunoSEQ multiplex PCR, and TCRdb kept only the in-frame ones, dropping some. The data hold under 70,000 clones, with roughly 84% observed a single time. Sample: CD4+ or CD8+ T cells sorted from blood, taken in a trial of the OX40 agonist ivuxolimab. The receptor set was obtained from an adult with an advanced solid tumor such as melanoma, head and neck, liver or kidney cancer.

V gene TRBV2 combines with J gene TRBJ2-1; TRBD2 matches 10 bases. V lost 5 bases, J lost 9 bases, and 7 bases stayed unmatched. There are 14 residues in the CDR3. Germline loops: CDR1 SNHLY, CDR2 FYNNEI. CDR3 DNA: TGTGCCAGCAGTCCAGCGGGGGGGCCAGGTGAGCAGTTCTTC. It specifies CASSPAGGPGEQFF.

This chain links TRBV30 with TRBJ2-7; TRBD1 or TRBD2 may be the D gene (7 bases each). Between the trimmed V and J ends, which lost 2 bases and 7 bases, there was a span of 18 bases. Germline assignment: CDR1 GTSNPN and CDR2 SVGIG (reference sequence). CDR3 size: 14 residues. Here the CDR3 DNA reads TGTGCCTGGAGTCGCAGGGGGAGGGCCGAAGAGCAGTACTTC. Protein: CAWSRRGRAEEQYF.

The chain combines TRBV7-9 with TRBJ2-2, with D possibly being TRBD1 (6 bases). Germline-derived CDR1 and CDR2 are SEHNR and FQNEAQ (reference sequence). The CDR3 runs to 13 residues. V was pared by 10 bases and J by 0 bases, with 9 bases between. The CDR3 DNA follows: TGTGCCACCGGGACAACGAACACCGGGGAGCTGTTTTTT. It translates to CATGTTNTGELFF.

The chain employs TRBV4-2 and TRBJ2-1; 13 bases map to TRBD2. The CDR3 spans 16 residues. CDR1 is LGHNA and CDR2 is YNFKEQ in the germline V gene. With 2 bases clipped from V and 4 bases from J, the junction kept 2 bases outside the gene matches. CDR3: CASSQTLAGGYNEQFF. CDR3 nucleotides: TGTGCCAGCAGCCAAACACTAGCGGGAGGGTACAATGAGCAGTTCTTC.

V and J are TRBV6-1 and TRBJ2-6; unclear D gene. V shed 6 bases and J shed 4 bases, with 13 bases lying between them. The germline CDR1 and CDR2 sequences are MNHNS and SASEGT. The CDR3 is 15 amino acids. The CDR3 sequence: CASSVERIGANVLTF. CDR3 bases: TGTGCCAGCAGCGTAGAAAGAATCGGGGCCAACGTCCTGACTTTC.

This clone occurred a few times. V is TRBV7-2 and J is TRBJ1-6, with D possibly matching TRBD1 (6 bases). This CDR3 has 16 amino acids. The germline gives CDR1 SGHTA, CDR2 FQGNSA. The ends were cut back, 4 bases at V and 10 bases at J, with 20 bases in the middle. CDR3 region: CASSSQGRGIGSPLHF. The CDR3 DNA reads TGTGCCAGCAGCTCCCAAGGCAGGGGAATCGGGTCACCCCTCCACTTT.

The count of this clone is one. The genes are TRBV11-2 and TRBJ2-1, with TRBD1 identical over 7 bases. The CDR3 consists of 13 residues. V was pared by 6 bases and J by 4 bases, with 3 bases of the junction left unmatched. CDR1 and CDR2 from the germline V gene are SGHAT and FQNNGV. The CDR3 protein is CASSRQGYNEQFF. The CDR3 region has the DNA TGTGCCAGCAGTCGACAGGGTTACAATGAGCAGTTCTTC.

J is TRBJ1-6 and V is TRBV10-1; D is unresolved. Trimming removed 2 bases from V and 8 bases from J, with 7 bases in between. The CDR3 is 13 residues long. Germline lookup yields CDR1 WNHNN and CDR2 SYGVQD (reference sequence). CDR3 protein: CASSETRDSPLHF. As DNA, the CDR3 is TGCGCCAGCAGTGAGACGAGGGATTCACCCCTCCACTTT.

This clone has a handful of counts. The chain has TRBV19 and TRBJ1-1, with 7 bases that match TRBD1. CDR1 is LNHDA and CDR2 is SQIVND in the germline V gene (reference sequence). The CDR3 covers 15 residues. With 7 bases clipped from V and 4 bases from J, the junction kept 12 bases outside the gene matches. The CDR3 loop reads CASTAQNRGGTEAFF. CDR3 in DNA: TGTGCCAGTACCGCACAAAACAGGGGTGGCACTGAAGCTTTCTTT.

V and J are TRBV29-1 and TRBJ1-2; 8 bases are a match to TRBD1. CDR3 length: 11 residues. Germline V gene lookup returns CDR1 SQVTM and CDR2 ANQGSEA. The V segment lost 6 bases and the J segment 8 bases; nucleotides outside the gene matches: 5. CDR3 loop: CSVDRAVGYTF. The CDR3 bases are TGCAGCGTGGACAGGGCGGTCGGCTACACCTTC.

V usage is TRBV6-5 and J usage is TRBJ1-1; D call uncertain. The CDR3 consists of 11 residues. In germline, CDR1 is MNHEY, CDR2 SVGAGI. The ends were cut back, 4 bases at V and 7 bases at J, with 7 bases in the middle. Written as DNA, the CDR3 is TGTGCCAGCAGTTCTGGCAATGAAGCTTTCTTT. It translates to CASSSGNEAFF.

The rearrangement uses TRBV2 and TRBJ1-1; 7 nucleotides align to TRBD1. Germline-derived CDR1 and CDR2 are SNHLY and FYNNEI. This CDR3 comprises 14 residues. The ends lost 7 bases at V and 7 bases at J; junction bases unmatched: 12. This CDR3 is CASTRQGTTGEAFF. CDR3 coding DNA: TGTGCCAGCACCCGACAGGGTACGACGGGTGAAGCTTTCTTT.

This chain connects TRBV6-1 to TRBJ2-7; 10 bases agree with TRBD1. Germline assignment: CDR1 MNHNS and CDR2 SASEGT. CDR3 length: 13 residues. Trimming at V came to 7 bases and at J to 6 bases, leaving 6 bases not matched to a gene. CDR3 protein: CASTQGQGREQYF. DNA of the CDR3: TGTGCCAGCACGCAGGGACAGGGGCGCGAGCAGTACTTC.